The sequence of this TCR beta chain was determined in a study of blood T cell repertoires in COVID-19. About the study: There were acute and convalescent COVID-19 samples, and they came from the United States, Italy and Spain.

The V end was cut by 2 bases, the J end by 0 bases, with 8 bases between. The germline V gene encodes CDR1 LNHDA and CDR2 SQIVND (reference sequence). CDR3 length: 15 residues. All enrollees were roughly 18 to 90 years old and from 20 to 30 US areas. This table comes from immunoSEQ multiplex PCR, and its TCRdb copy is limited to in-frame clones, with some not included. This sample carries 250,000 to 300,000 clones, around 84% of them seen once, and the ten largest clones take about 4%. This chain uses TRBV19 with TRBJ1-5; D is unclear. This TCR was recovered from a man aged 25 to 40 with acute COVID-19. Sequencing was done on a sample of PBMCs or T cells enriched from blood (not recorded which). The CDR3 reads CASSILEVSNQPQHF. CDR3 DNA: TGTGCCAGTAGTATATTAGAGGTTAGCAATCAGCCCCAGCATTTT.